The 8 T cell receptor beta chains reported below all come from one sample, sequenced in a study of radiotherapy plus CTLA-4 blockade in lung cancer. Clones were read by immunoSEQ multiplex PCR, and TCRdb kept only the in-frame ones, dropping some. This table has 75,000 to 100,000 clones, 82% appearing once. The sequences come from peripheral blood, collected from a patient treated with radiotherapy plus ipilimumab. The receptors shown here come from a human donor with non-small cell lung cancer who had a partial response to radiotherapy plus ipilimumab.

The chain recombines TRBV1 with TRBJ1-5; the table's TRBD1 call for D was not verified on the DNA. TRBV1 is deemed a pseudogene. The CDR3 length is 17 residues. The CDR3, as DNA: TGCACCAGCAGCCTCAAAAAGGGGGACAGGGGAAATCAGCCCCAGCATTTT. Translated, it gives CTSSLKKGDRGNQPQHF.

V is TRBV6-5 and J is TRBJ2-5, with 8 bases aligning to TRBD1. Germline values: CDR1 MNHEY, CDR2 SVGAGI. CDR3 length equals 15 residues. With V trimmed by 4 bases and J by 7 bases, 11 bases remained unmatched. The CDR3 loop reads CASSSGQVEGGTQYF. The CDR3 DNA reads TGTGCCAGCAGTTCGGGACAGGTGGAGGGGGGGACCCAGTACTTC.

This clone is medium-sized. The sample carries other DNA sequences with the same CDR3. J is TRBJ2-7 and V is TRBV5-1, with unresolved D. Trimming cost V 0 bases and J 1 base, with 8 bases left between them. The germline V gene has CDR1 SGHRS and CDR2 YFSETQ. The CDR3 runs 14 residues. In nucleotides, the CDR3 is TGCGCCAGCAGCTTGGCCGCGGCTTCCTACGAGCAGTACTTC. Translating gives CASSLAAASYEQYF.

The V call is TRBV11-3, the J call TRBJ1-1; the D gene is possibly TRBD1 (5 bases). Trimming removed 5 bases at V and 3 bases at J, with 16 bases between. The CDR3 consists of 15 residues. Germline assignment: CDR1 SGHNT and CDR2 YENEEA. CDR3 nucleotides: TGTGCCAGCAGCGCCTCAGGTGTGGGGCACACTGAAGCTTTCTTT. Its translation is CASSASGVGHTEAFF.

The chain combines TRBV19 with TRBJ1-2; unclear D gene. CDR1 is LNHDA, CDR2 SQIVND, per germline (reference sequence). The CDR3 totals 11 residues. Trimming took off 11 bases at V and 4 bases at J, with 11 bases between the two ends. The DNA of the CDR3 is TGTGCCGTGCGGAGGAGCTATGGCTACACCTTC. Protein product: CAVRRSYGYTF.

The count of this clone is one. The CDR3 here is CASIGLGDNSPLHF. The CDR3 coding sequence is TGTGCCAGCATCGGTTTAGGGGATAATTCACCCCTCCACTTT. The genes are TRBV28 and TRBJ1-6, with D possibly being TRBD1 (5 bases). CDR3 length: 14 amino acids. Germline V gene data show CDR1 as MDHEN and CDR2 as SYDVKM. Trimming cost V 7 bases and J 5 bases, with 12 bases left between them. Full variable domain (missing parts from reference TRBV28 and TRBJ1-6): DVKVTQSSRYLVKRTGEKVFLECVQDMDHENMFWYRQDPGLGLRLIYFSYDVKMKEKGDIPEGYSVSREKKERFSLILESASTNQTSMYLCASIGLGDNSPLHFGNGTRLTVT.

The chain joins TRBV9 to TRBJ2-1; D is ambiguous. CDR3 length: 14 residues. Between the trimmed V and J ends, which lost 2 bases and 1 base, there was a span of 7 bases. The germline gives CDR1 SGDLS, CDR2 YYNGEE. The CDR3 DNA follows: TGTGCCAGCAGCGTCACCTATTCCTACAATGAGCAGTTCTTC. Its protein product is CASSVTYSYNEQFF.

The DNA of the CDR3 is TGTGCCAGCAGCCCCACCCGACTAGCGGGAGGGCTCAATGAGCAGTTCTTC. Protein product: CASSPTRLAGGLNEQFF. The chain recombines TRBV7-3 with TRBJ2-1; the match to TRBD2 covers 14 bases. CDR1 and CDR2 from the germline V gene are SGHTA and FQGTGA. Losses at the gene ends were 5 bases for V and 6 bases for J; bases not matched to a gene: 9. CDR3 length: 17 residues.